Below are 7 T cell receptor beta chains sequenced from a single sample in a study of blood T cells in healthy people across ages. Combining a sample-barcoded 5' primer with a J-beta primer mix, a second PCR ran for roughly 7 to 11 cycles. Each CDR3 protein is one row after TCRdb ran MiXCR on the 5' RACE reads. The sample comprises over 600,000 distinct CDR3 sequences, roughly 21% of which are singletons, and roughly 3.6% rests with the top ten. The sample comprised blood. The source is a man in his sixties or seventies in good health.

The DNA of the CDR3 is TGCGCCAGCAGCTTTAGCGGGGGGGAAGGCGAGCAGTACTTC. The encoded protein is CASSFSGGEGEQYF. The V and J genes are TRBV5-1 and TRBJ2-7, with 11 bases lining up with TRBD2. The CDR3 is made up of 14 amino acids. Trimming took 2 bases from V and 6 from J; bases not matched to a gene: 4. Germline V gives CDR1 SGHRS, CDR2 YFSETQ.

Only one count was recorded for this clonotype. The chain recombines TRBV27 with TRBJ2-6; unclear D gene. The CDR3 runs 18 residues. The ends were cut back, 8 bases at V and 1 base at J, with 21 bases in the middle. Germline loops: CDR1 MNHEY, CDR2 SMNVEV (reference sequence). The CDR3 spells CASFDRNSRRSGANVLTF. The CDR3 region has the DNA TGTGCCAGCTTTGACCGGAACAGCAGACGTTCTGGGGCCAACGTCCTGACTTTC.

The sample holds a few counts of this clonotype. The rearrangement links TRBV18 to TRBJ1-4, with D possibly being TRBD1 (6 bases). Trimming took off 2 bases at V and 7 bases at J, with 14 bases between the two ends. This CDR3 comprises 15 residues. CDR1 and CDR2 from the germline V gene are KGHSH and LQKENI. The CDR3 DNA reads TGTGCCAGCTCACCAAATCAGGGGAAGGGTGAAAAACTGTTTTTT. This gives the protein CASSPNQGKGEKLFF.

The chain employs TRBV5-1 and TRBJ2-1, with D possibly matching TRBD1 (8 bases). The closer fit of TRBJ2-5 to the DNA end suggests the J call may be wrong. Germline loops: CDR1 SGHRS, CDR2 YFSETQ. The CDR3 length is 14 residues. The CDR3 sequence: CASSTGGGKETQYF. CDR3 coding DNA: TGCGCCAGCAGTACAGGGGGGGGGAAAGAGACCCAGTACTTC.

The chain uses TRBV5-4 and TRBJ2-3; 9 bases fit TRBD2. V trimming: 6 bases; J trimming: 0 bases; junction bases outside the gene matches: 11. Germline V gene sequence: CDR1 SGHNT, CDR2 YYREEE (reference sequence). The CDR3 is 17 amino acids. The CDR3 spells CASTPRGREESTDTQYF. Written as DNA, the CDR3 is TGTGCCAGCACCCCTCGCGGGAGGGAGGAGAGCACAGATACGCAGTATTTT.

The V call is TRBV7-2, the J call TRBJ2-5; a possible D gene is TRBD2 (5 bases). Per the germline V gene, CDR1 is SGHTA and CDR2 is FQGNSA. CDR3 size: 15 residues. Trimming stripped 3 bases from V and 11 bases from J, with 22 bases between. The CDR3 DNA reads as TGTGCCAGCAGCTTCGGCAGCTACTCGGGAAAAGAGCAGTACTTC. The encoded protein is CASSFGSYSGKEQYF.

This clonotype appeared a few times. The chain recombines TRBV7-9 with TRBJ1-4, with D tentatively TRBD1 (5 bases). V lost 5 bases and J 8 bases, leaving 18 bases between the germline ends. CDR3 length: 15 amino acids. Germline CDR1 SEHNR, CDR2 FQNEAQ (reference sequence). The CDR3 spells CASSPRVAGREKLFF. The CDR3 DNA reads TGTGCCAGCAGCCCCCGGGTGGCAGGGCGAGAAAAACTGTTTTTT.